This entry concerns a single T cell receptor (beta chain). The sample is drawn from a study of blood T cells in healthy people across ages. Primers used in a second PCR of about 6 to 11 cycles were a sample-barcoded 5' primer and a J-beta primer mix. A single record per CDR3 protein comes from TCRdb applying MiXCR to the 5' RACE reads. The sample contains hundreds of thousands of distinct CDR3 sequences, roughly 50% of which appear only once. The CDR3 has 15 residues. Germline CDR1 is LGHNA and CDR2 is YNFKEQ. The V gene end was trimmed by 3 bases and the J gene end by 6 bases; junction bases not matched to a gene: 7.

Specimen: blood. The TCR was taken from a man aged 25 to 40 in good health. V and J are TRBV4-2 and TRBJ2-1; 8 bases align to TRBD2. CDR3 bases: TGTGCCAGCAGCCATCCCGGGACTAGGGTCAATGAGCAGTTCTTC. This codes for CASSHPGTRVNEQFF.